The present T cell receptor (beta chain) was sequenced within a study of cytomegalovirus exposure and HLA in healthy donors. General study points: What a later analysis showed was that several of the most significant clusters appeared linked to common viral pathogens. Trimming of TCR beta V- and J-genes showed a link, identified in a later analysis, to a missense DCLRE1C variant. Altogether, about 160 TCR beta chains were recorded as cytomegalovirus-associated.

The PCR was carried out with 60 Vbeta primers and 13 Jbeta primers. The protocol was immunoSEQ multiplex PCR, while the TCRdb copy is restricted to in-frame clones and leaves out a portion. The repertoire holds 190,000 or so clones, with around four fifths as singletons. On this clone itself: What it binds is unknown. At one boundary the junction diverges from the germline segment, which might be a read error.

Per the germline V gene, CDR1 is MNHNY and CDR2 is SVGAGI (reference sequence). The CDR3 consists of 15 residues. The sequence was collected from a woman aged 50 to 60 in good health and CMV-seropositive. The J gene is TRBJ1-4, the V gene TRBV6-6; maybe TRBD1 (5 bases). Specimen: PBMCs. The CDR3 sequence: CASSRDSATNEKLLF. In DNA, the CDR3 is TGTGCCAGCAGTCGCGACAGTGCAACTAATGAAAAACTGCTTTTT.